The 23 T cell receptor beta chains presented below share a single source sample, sequenced in a study of response to subunit inactivated influenza vaccine. From the RT-PCR reads, TCRdb called clonotypes with MiXCR, one entry per CDR3 protein. The sample comprises about 540,000 distinct CDR3 sequences, 20% to 25% of which are singletons, and 2.5% to 3% rests with the top ten. This same sample was also taken into another study, of T cells expressing NK-cell markers. From that second work: TCR beta cDNA was made by 5'RACE template switching with UMIs.

Specimen: CD4+ T cells sorted from PBMCs, collected about 12 days after vaccination. Every receptor here comes from a man between 45 and 60 years old who received an inactivated influenza vaccine.

The chain has TRBV6-5 and TRBJ2-1; 7 positions agree with TRBD2. In germline, CDR1 is MNHEY, CDR2 SVGAGI. The CDR3 totals 16 residues. V shed 2 bases, J shed 3 bases, and the junction held 7 bases outside the gene matches. The CDR3 sequence is CASSYMVGGIYNEQFF. CDR3 nucleotide sequence: TGTGCCAGCAGTTACATGGTCGGGGGGATCTACAATGAGCAGTTCTTC.

This clonotype was recorded a few times. The J gene is TRBJ2-7, the V gene TRBV11-1, with 10 bases aligning to TRBD1. The ends lost 3 bases at V and 2 bases at J; junction bases unmatched: 4. CDR1 and CDR2 from the germline V gene are SGHAT and FQDESV (reference sequence). This CDR3 has 15 amino acids. CDR3 amino acids: CASSLFGTGAYEQYF. CDR3 DNA sequence: TGTGCCAGCAGCTTGTTCGGGACAGGGGCCTACGAGCAGTACTTC.

This clonotype was seen a few times. This chain connects TRBV5-5 to TRBJ1-1; unclear D gene. The CDR3 consists of 15 residues. Germline V lookup: CDR1 SGHKS, CDR2 YYEKEE (reference sequence). The V and J ends lost 4 bases and 3 bases respectively, with 16 bases between them. As DNA, the CDR3 is TGTGCCAGCAGCAGCTCACCCATGAGGGACACTGAAGCTTTCTTT. As protein: CASSSSPMRDTEAFF.

This clonotype was detected a few times. The J gene is TRBJ1-2, the V gene TRBV5-1; possibly TRBD1 for D (5 bases). Germline V gene lookup returns CDR1 SGHRS and CDR2 YFSETQ. CDR3 size: 13 residues. V was trimmed by 3 bases and J by 4 bases, leaving 10 bases between them. The DNA for the CDR3 is TGCGCCAGCAGCTCAGACAGCCTCTATGGCTACACCTTC. It yields the protein CASSSDSLYGYTF.

CDR3 nucleotide sequence: TGTGCCAGCAGTTCCTCGGGGCAGCCCCAGCATTTT. Translation gives CASSSSGQPQHF. The chain carries TRBV2 and TRBJ1-5; no clear D. This CDR3 has 12 residues. Trimming pared 5 bases from V and 7 bases from J, leaving 9 bases between. Germline loops: CDR1 SNHLY, CDR2 FYNNEI. Filled out from reference TRBV2 and TRBJ1-5, the complete variable domain reads EPEVTQTPSHQVTQMGQEVILRCVPISNHLYFYWYRQILGQKVEFLVSFYNNEISEKSEIFDDQFSVERPDGSNFTLKIRSTKLEDSAMYFCASSSSGQPQHFGDGTRLSIL.

The V and J genes are TRBV28 and TRBJ1-1; TRBD1 might be the D (6 bases). CDR1 and CDR2 from the germline V gene are MDHEN and SYDVKM. Trimming cost V 7 bases and J 7 bases, with 19 bases left between them. This CDR3 has 14 amino acids. Here the CDR3 reads CASTLGGGPGEAFF. CDR3 nucleotides: TGTGCCAGCACCCTAGGTGGGGGGCCAGGTGAAGCTTTCTTT. Variable domain in full (rest from reference TRBV28 and TRBJ1-1): DVKVTQSSRYLVKRTGEKVFLECVQDMDHENMFWYRQDPGLGLRLIYFSYDVKMKEKGDIPEGYSVSREKKERFSLILESASTNQTSMYLCASTLGGGPGEAFFGQGTRLTVV.

This clonotype was observed a handful of times. V is TRBV27 and J is TRBJ1-1, with D unresolved. This CDR3 has 14 residues. Trimming stripped 0 bases from V and 0 bases from J, with 5 bases between. Germline assignment: CDR1 MNHEY and CDR2 SMNVEV (reference sequence). CDR3 in DNA: TGTGCCAGCAGTTTATCATACATGAACACTGAAGCTTTCTTT. Its translation: CASSLSYMNTEAFF.

The chain couples TRBV28 to TRBJ1-5; a weak D match, TRBD1 (5 bases). CDR3 length: 16 residues. CDR1 is MDHEN, CDR2 SYDVKM, per germline. Trimming left V 5 bases short and J 4 bases short, with 18 bases between. The CDR3 region is CASSPGIRERNQPQHF. CDR3 nucleotide sequence: TGTGCCAGCAGTCCCGGTATCAGGGAACGGAATCAGCCCCAGCATTTT.

In this sample, this clonotype turned up a few times. V and J are TRBV11-2 and TRBJ2-7; the D is unclear. Per the germline V gene, CDR1 is SGHAT and CDR2 is FQNNGV. The CDR3 has 14 amino acids. With 0 bases removed from V and 4 bases from J, the gap between germline ends came to 10 bases. In DNA, the CDR3 is TGTGCCAGCAGCTTAGAGCCCAGAGTATACGAGCAGTACTTC. Protein: CASSLEPRVYEQYF.

The V call is TRBV10-3, the J call TRBJ1-1; 7 nucleotides line up with TRBD1. Trimming cost V 6 bases and J 4 bases; bases outside gene matches: 8. This CDR3 region has 14 residues. Germline V CDR1 and CDR2: ENHRY, SYGVKD. CDR3 DNA: TGTGCCATCAGACGACAGGGTTTGGTCACTGAAGCTTTCTTT. Translated, it gives CAIRRQGLVTEAFF.

This clonotype occurred a few times. The rearrangement joins TRBV25-1 to TRBJ1-2, with a weak D call TRBD1 (5 bases). CDR3 length equals 13 residues. Trimming shortened V by 6 bases and J by 4 bases, and 12 bases separated the two germline ends. The V gene's germline CDR1 is MGHDK and CDR2 SYGVNS. CDR3: CASSEGGAYGYTF. CDR3 bases: TGTGCCAGCAGCGAGGGAGGGGCCTATGGCTACACCTTC.

As concerns this clonotype: A much larger clone differs from this one at a single base, so this may be a read error. The chain is built from TRBV7-9 and TRBJ1-5; D is possibly TRBD1 (6 bases). There are 13 residues in the CDR3. V was shortened by 6 bases and J by 6 bases, with 12 bases between the two germline ends. CDR1 is SEHNR, CDR2 FQNEAQ, per germline (reference sequence). DNA of the CDR3: TGTGCCAGCAGGCCGGGGGCCGGTCAGCCCCAGCATTTT. Amino acid sequence: CASRPGAGQPQHF. The entire variable domain, with the rest obtained from reference TRBV7-9 and TRBJ1-5, is as follows: DTGVSQNPRHKITKRGQNVTFRCDPISEHNRLYWYRQTLGQGPEFLTYFQNEAQLEKSRLLSDRFSAERPKGSFSTLEIQRTEQGDSAMYLCASRPGAGQPQHFGDGTRLSIL.

There are a few counts of this clonotype. The chain couples TRBV29-1 to TRBJ1-1; no definite D call. The ends were cut back, 4 bases at V and 4 bases at J, with 10 bases in the middle. This CDR3 comprises 12 residues. Germline CDR1 is SQVTM and CDR2 is ANQGSEA. The CDR3 sequence is CSVGPSTTEAFF. The CDR3 coding sequence is TGCAGCGTTGGACCGAGTACCACTGAAGCTTTCTTT.

The chain uses TRBV30 and TRBJ1-6; D remains ambiguous. This CDR3 is 15 amino acids long. V lost 0 bases, J lost 10 bases, and 16 bases lay in between. Per the germline V gene, CDR1 is GTSNPN and CDR2 is SVGIG (reference sequence). The CDR3 here is CAWSVRRAVGSPLHF. CDR3 bases: TGTGCCTGGAGTGTACGGAGGGCGGTTGGATCACCCCTCCACTTT.

The J gene is TRBJ2-2, the V gene TRBV14; D is unclear. Germline V gene lookup returns CDR1 SGHDN and CDR2 FVKESK. The CDR3 is made up of 14 amino acids. V was cut by 1 base and J by 4 bases, with 7 bases left in between. The CDR3 nucleotides read TGTGCCAGCAGCCAAGTGGTAGCCACCGGGGAGCTGTTTTTT. Translated, it gives CASSQVVATGELFF.

The V and J genes are TRBV6-1 and TRBJ2-7; 8 positions agree with TRBD2. After removal of 4 bases from V and 4 bases from J, the junction contained 3 bases not matched to a gene. Germline values: CDR1 MNHNS, CDR2 SASEGT. The CDR3 covers 13 residues. The CDR3 is CASSAPGGYEQYF. In nucleotides, the CDR3 is TGTGCCAGCAGTGCCCCGGGGGGGTACGAGCAGTACTTC.

The table lists this clonotype with a few counts. The J gene is TRBJ2-2, the V gene TRBV29-1; perhaps TRBD1 as D (7 bases). The germline CDR1 and CDR2 sequences are SQVTM and ANQGSEA. This CDR3 has 16 amino acids. V was shortened by 5 bases and J by 6 bases, with 22 bases between the two germline ends. The CDR3 spells CSVLHQGGYRSGELFF. The CDR3 DNA follows: TGCAGCGTTCTCCACCAGGGGGGCTATAGGTCCGGGGAGCTGTTTTTT.

J is TRBJ2-3 and V is TRBV18, with D perhaps matching TRBD2 (6 bases). Germline assignment: CDR1 KGHSH and CDR2 LQKENI. The CDR3 has 18 amino acids. Trimming pared 2 bases from V and 2 bases from J, leaving 20 bases between. This CDR3 is CASSPELATRKYTDTQYF. DNA for the CDR3: TGTGCCAGCTCACCAGAGCTAGCGACTCGGAAATACACAGATACGCAGTATTTT.

The V call is TRBV6-5, the J call TRBJ2-3, with 7 bases aligning to TRBD2. CDR1 and CDR2 from the germline V gene are MNHEY and SVGAGI. CDR3 length: 16 amino acids. V lost 3 bases to trimming and J lost 4 bases; unmatched junction nucleotides: 10. The CDR3 is CASSYGGRGSSDTQYF. CDR3 DNA sequence: TGTGCCAGCAGTTATGGCGGGAGAGGAAGTTCAGATACGCAGTATTTT.

This clonotype has only a few counts. This chain uses TRBV28 with TRBJ2-7; perhaps D is TRBD1 or TRBD2 (5 bases each). Trimming removed 5 bases from V and 6 bases from J, with 14 bases in between. This CDR3 spans 13 amino acids. Germline lookup yields CDR1 MDHEN and CDR2 SYDVKM. The CDR3 sequence is CASSPGTVGEQYF. CDR3 DNA: TGTGCCAGCAGTCCGGGGACGGTGGGCGAGCAGTACTTC.

The sample holds many counts of this clonotype. The chain employs TRBV7-2 and TRBJ2-3, with 7 bases lining up with TRBD1. The V segment lost 0 bases and the J segment 4 bases; nucleotides outside the gene matches: 4. The CDR3 length is 15 residues. CDR1 and CDR2 from the germline V gene are SGHTA and FQGNSA. Here the CDR3 DNA reads TGTGCCAGCAGCTTAGCAGGGGGCAGGGCAGATACGCAGTATTTT. It yields the protein CASSLAGGRADTQYF.

This clonotype has a handful of counts. The chain has TRBV4-1 and TRBJ1-1; 9 nucleotides match TRBD1. Trimming took 6 bases from V and 6 from J; bases not matched to a gene: 8. Germline CDR1 reads MGHRA; CDR2 reads YSYEKL. This CDR3 contains 14 residues. CDR3 bases: TGCGCCAGCAGACCGGGACAGGGTTCCCCTGAAGCTTTCTTT. The encoded protein is CASRPGQGSPEAFF.

The chain has TRBV10-3 and TRBJ2-7, with 12 bases aligning to TRBD2. The CDR3 is made up of 13 amino acids. J was trimmed by 1 base and V by 9 bases; bases with no gene match: 1. Germline V gives CDR1 ENHRY, CDR2 SYGVKD. The CDR3 DNA follows: TGTGCCATAACTAGCGGGGGGTCCTACGAGCAGTACTTC. It specifies CAITSGGSYEQYF.